This paragraph covers one T cell receptor (beta chain) sequence. Assay used: immunoSEQ multiplex PCR; TCRdb lists only in-frame clones, some missing. The table includes about 180,000 clones, around 80% detected once. This record comes from a study of blood T cell repertoires in COVID-19. The TCR originated in a middle-aged woman with COVID-19, enrolled during active disease. Sequenced input: peripheral blood.

The CDR3 DNA sequence: TGTGCCAGCAGTGCACAACCCAACTATGGCTACACCTTC. Its protein is CASSAQPNYGYTF. The rearrangement links TRBV2 to TRBJ1-2; D gene unclear. CDR3 length: 13 residues. Germline V gene data show CDR1 as SNHLY and CDR2 as FYNNEI. Trimming left V 4 bases short and J 2 bases short, with 8 bases between.